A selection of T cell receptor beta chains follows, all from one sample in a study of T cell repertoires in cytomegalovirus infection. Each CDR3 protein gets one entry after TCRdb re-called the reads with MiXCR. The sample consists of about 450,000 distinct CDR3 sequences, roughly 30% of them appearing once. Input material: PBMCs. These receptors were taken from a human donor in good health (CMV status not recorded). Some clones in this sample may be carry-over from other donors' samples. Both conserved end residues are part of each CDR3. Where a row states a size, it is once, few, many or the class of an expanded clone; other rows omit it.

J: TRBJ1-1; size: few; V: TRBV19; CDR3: CASFSISTGNTEAFF
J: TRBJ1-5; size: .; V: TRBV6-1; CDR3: CASKFEGGNQPQHF
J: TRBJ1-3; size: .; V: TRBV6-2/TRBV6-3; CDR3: CASGRTGTTNTIYF
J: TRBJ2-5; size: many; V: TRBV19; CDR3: CASSPRGLAGPQETQYF
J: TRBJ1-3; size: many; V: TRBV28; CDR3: CASSLAGAGNTIYF
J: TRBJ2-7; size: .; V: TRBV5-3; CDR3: CASSLGQPGGEQYF
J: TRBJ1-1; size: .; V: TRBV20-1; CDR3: CSARGQDEAFF
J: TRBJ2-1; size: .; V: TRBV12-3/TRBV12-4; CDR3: CASSFRMVRQGVGNEQFF
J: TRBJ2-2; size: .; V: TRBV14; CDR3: CASSDQGAGELFF
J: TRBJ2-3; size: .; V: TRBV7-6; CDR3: CASSLERAGYTDTQYF
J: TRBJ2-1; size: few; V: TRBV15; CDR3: CATSKIGDYNEQFF
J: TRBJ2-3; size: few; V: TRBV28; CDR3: CASRGTSGGAQYF
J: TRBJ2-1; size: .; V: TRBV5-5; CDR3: CASSWPGGGDF
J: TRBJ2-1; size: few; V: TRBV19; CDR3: CASSISQGVGSVYNEQFF
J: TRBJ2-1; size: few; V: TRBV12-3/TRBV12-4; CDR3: CASSLGGSGGILDEQFF
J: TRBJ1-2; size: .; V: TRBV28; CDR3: CASSWTYGYTF
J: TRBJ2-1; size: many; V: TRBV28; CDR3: CASSPFTRPKDEQFF
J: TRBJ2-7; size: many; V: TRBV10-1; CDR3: CASNSTGGLSYEQYF
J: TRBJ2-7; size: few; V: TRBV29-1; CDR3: CSVQGQSEFYEQYF
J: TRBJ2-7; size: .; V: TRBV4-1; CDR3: CASSQDRWGVSSYEQYF
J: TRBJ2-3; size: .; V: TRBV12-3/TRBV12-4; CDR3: CASIGGRGKYTDTQYF
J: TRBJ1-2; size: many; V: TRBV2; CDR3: CASSVQGYGYTF
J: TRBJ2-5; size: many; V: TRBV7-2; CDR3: CASSLVGQGRETQYF
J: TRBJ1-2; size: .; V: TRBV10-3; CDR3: CAISVEANYGYTF
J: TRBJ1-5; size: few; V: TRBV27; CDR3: CASSLVGAGFSNQPQHF
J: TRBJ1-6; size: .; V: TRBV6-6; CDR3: CASSESDRGRSSYNSPLHF
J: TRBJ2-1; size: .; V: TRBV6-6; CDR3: CASSYLGRPGVNEQFF
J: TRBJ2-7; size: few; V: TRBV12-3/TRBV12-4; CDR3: CASSWQGPYEQYF
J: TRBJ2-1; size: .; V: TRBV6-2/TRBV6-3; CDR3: CARIPDPFF
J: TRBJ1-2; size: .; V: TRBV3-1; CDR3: CASSPDTTGPDYGYTF
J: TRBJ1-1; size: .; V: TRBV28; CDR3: CASSPPRGMNTEAFF
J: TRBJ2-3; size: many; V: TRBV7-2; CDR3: CASSLEASGADTQYF
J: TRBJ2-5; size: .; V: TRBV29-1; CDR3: CSVDLGLKETQYF
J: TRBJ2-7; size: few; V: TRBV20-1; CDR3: CSAPTSGGPVEQYF
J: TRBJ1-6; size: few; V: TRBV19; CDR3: CASSISSSPLHF
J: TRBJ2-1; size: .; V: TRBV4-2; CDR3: CASSQNIAVNEQFF